The 6 T cell receptor beta chains below all came from one sample that was sequenced in a study of T-cell reconstitution after alpha-beta-depleted transplantation in children. The TCRbeta library incorporated unique molecular identifiers. TCRdb reprocessed the PCR reads via MiXCR and lists one record per CDR3 protein. The sample yields 200,000 or so distinct CDR3 sequences, 6.6% seen once. Sample: PBMCs, taken before TCRalphabeta/CD19-depleted stem cell transplant. The origin of the receptors is a boy aged 2-9 years with acute lymphoblastic leukemia, due to receive a stem cell transplant.

Details on this clonotype: This sequence may be a read error, since a much larger clone differs from it by one base. The chain joins TRBV12-3 or TRBV12-4 to TRBJ2-1; 11 nucleotides line up with TRBD2. This CDR3 is built from 15 residues. The CDR3 bases are TGTGTCAGCAGTCGACTAGCGGGGTCCTACAATGAGCAGTTCTTC. Amino acid sequence: CVSSRLAGSYNEQFF.

This clonotype occurred a few times. The V gene is TRBV6-2 or TRBV6-3, the J gene TRBJ2-1, with D possibly TRBD1 on 6 matching bases. CDR1 MNHEY and CDR2 SVGEGT come from the germline V gene. V shed 2 bases and J shed 3 bases, with 20 bases lying between them. The CDR3 covers 18 residues. The CDR3 DNA sequence: TGTGCCAGCAGTTACCTCCGACGTATAGGGGGACGCTACAATGAGCAGTTCTTC. The encoded protein is CASSYLRRIGGRYNEQFF.

In this sample, this clonotype turned up many times. Germline and junction disagree at one end, which may indicate a read error. The chain joins TRBV12-3 or TRBV12-4 to TRBJ1-2, with D uncertain. This CDR3 has 13 amino acids. The CDR3 protein is CASGLETRIGYTF. CDR3 nucleotides: TGTGCCAGCGGTTTGGAAACAAGGATCGGCTACACCTTC.

In its sample, this clonotype was seen many times. The chain is built from TRBV27 and TRBJ2-2, with TRBD2 matching over 7 bases. This CDR3 has 14 amino acids. Germline trimming cut 6 bases from V and 7 bases from J; bases unmatched to any gene: 8. Germline V gene sequence: CDR1 MNHEY, CDR2 SMNVEV (reference sequence). CDR3 DNA sequence: TGTGCCAGCAGACTAAGCGGGGCTGGCGGGGAGCTGTTTTTT. It encodes CASRLSGAGGELFF.

This clonotype was seen a handful of times. V is TRBV20-1 and J is TRBJ2-3; D gene uncertain. Germline loops: CDR1 DFQATT, CDR2 SNEGSKA (reference sequence). Trimming removed 4 bases at V and 2 bases at J, with 19 bases between. The CDR3 sequence is 16 residues long. The CDR3 nucleotides are TGCAGTGCTATTCGGGCTAGAGCCGCCTCCACAGATACGCAGTATTTT. This gives the protein CSAIRARAASTDTQYF.

This clonotype was detected many times. V and J are TRBV29-1 and TRBJ1-2; D perhaps matches TRBD1 (5 bases). Trimming stripped 0 bases from V and 4 bases from J, with 9 bases between. From germline, CDR1 is SQVTM and CDR2 ANQGSEA. The CDR3 is 13 amino acids. The CDR3 is CSVEEGPPYGYTF. CDR3 DNA sequence: TGCAGCGTTGAAGAGGGACCGCCCTATGGCTACACCTTC.